A selection of T cell receptor beta chains follows, all from one sample in a study of follicular helper T cells after annual influenza vaccination. Measured with immunoSEQ multiplex PCR; TCRdb has only the in-frame clones, and not every one. Of about 11,000 clones in the sample, 81% were seen once. Sequenced here: CXCR5- memory CD4+ T cells sorted from blood, sampled on the day of influenza vaccination. All receptors derive from an adult who received the influenza vaccine. CDR3s include the opening cysteine and the closing phenylalanine or tryptophan. D genes are given only for firm matches. Only part of the rows carry a size: once, few, many, or a class if the clone is expanded.

TRBJ2-1	TRBV10-3	-	-	CAISGSGNEQFF	TGTGCCATCAGTGGGTCCGGGAATGAGCAGTTCTTC
TRBJ1-1	TRBV5-6	TRBD1	-	CASSYQGAVNTEAFF	TGTGCCAGCAGTTACCAGGGGGCGGTGAACACTGAAGCTTTCTTT
TRBJ1-1	TRBV10-2	-	-	CASKEGGSNTEAFF	TGCGCCAGCAAGGAGGGGGGGTCGAACACTGAAGCTTTCTTT
TRBJ2-3	TRBV11-3	-	-	CASSLAAGTDTQYF	TGTGCCAGCAGCTTAGCAGCGGGCACAGATACGCAGTATTTT
TRBJ1-1	TRBV28	-	-	CASSFWNPMNTEAFF	TGTGCCAGCAGTTTTTGGAACCCCATGAACACTGAAGCTTTCTTT
TRBJ1-2	TRBV6-1	-	-	CASSEASAGGYGYTF	TGTGCCAGCAGTGAAGCTTCGGCAGGCGGGTATGGCTACACCTTC
TRBJ2-2	TRBV25-1	-	-	CASSAHNTGELFF	TGTGCCAGCAGTGCCCATAACACCGGGGAGCTGTTTTTT
TRBJ2-5	TRBV7-8	-	-	CASSLARETQYF	TGTGCCAGCAGCTTAGCGCGAGAGACCCAGTACTTC
TRBJ1-2	TRBV28	TRBD1	once	CASSPGQRSNYGYTF	TGTGCCAGCAGCCCGGGACAGAGGTCCAACTATGGCTACACCTTC
TRBJ2-5	TRBV7-2	-	-	CASSPRLLRTGFETQYF	TGTGCCAGCAGCCCGCGACTCCTACGAACAGGGTTTGAGACCCAGTACTTC
TRBJ2-5	TRBV6-1	-	-	CASSDRPNQETQYF	TGTGCCAGCAGTGATAGACCCAACCAAGAGACCCAGTACTTC
TRBJ1-3	TRBV4-2	TRBD1	-	CASSRGTGGNTIYF	TGTGCCAGCAGCAGGGGGACAGGGGGAAACACCATATATTTT
TRBJ2-3	TRBV5-5	-	once	CASSVRPEGTDTQYF	TGTGCCAGCAGCGTAAGACCCGAAGGAACAGATACGCAGTATTTT
TRBJ1-4	TRBV30	TRBD1	-	CAWSTPDGTGANEKLFF	TGTGCCTGGAGTACCCCGGACGGGACAGGGGCTAATGAAAAACTGTTTTTT
TRBJ2-7	TRBV6-1	-	few	CASSEALGNEQYF	TGTGCCAGCAGTGAAGCGCTAGGAAACGAGCAGTACTTC
TRBJ2-1	TRBV5-4	TRBD2	few	CASSLAGLAPSYNEQFF	TGTGCCAGCAGCTTGGCCGGACTAGCCCCCTCCTACAATGAGCAGTTCTTC
TRBJ1-1	TRBV16	TRBD1	-	CASSQARGANTEAFF	TGTGCCAGCAGCCAAGCCAGGGGGGCGAACACTGAAGCTTTCTTT
TRBJ1-1	TRBV18	-	-	CASSPPKTGNTEAFF	TGTGCCAGCTCACCTCCCAAAACAGGGAACACTGAAGCTTTCTTT
TRBJ1-2	TRBV5-1	-	-	CASSFQQNYGYTF	TGCGCCAGCAGCTTCCAACAGAACTATGGCTACACCTTC
TRBJ1-1	TRBV7-2	-	-	CASSLSQAVNTEAFF	TGTGCCAGCAGCTTAAGTCAGGCCGTGAACACTGAAGCTTTCTTT